The T cell receptor (beta chain) under discussion was sequenced for a study of response to subunit inactivated influenza vaccine. Study-wide results and limits: Few new T cells, the authors suggested, are recruited by each seasonal influenza vaccination.

The germline V gene has CDR1 SGHVS and CDR2 FNYEAQ. The CDR3 sequence is 14 residues long. Trimming removed 0 bases from V and 7 bases from J, with 10 bases in between. Each CDR3 protein gets one entry after TCRdb re-called the RT-PCR reads with MiXCR. The data contain about 520,000 distinct CDR3 sequences, 6.5% to 8% of them seen just once; the ten biggest clones take up around 13%. This clonotype was found a few times. Its cognate antigen is unknown. The source material was PBMCs from blood, sampled around 25 months after vaccination. The receptor was derived from a man aged 45 to 75 who received an inactivated influenza vaccine. The chain combines TRBV7-6 with TRBJ2-1; the D gene is possibly TRBD1 (6 bases). The CDR3 spells CASSLATGRNEQFF. The CDR3 DNA reads as TGTGCCAGCAGCTTAGCGACAGGACGGAATGAGCAGTTCTTC.